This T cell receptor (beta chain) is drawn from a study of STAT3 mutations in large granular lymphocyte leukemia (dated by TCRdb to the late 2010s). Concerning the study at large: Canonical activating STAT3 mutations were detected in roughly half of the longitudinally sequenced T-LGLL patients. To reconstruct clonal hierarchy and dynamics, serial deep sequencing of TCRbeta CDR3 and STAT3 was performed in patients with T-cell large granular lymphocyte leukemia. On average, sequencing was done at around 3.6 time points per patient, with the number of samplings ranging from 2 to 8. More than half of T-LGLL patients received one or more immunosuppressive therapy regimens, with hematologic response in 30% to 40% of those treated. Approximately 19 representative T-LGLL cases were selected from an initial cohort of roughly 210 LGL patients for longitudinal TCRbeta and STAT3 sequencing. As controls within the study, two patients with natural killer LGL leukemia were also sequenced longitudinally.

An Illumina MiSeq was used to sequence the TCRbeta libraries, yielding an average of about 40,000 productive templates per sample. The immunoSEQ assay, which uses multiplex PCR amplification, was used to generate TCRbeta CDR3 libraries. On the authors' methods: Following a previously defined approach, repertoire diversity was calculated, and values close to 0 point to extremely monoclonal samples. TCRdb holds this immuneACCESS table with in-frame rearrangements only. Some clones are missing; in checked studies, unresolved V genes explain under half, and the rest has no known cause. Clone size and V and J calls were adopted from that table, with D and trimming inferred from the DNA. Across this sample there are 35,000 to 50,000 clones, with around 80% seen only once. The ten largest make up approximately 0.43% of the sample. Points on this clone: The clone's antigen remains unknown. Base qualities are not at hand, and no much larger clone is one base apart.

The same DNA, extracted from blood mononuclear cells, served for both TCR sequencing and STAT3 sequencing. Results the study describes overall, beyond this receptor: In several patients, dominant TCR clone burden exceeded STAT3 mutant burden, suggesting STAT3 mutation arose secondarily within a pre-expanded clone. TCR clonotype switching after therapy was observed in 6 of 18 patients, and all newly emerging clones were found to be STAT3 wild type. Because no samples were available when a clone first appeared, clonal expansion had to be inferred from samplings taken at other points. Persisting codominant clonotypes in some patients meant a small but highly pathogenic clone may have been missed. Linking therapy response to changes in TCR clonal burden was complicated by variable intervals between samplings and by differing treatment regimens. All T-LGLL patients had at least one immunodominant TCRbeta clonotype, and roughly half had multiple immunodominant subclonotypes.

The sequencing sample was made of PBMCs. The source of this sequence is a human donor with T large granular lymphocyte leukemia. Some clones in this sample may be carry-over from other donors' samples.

Read as DNA, the sequence is TGTGCCAGCAGCGTAGATTATTTAGGAGAGCAGTACTTC. This encodes CASSVDYLGEQYF. The sequence joins TRBV9 to TRBJ2-7; there is no confident call for the D gene. The CDR1 and CDR2 encoded by the germline V gene are SGDLS and YYNGEE. Between the V and J ends, shortened by 0 bases and 7 bases respectively, the junction contains 11 bases. The CDR3 goes from the cysteine to the phenylalanine over 13 residues. The CDR3 DNA has 39 bases and is translated from base 1.